Below, one T cell receptor beta chain is given with its context. Unmatched junction bases numbered 11, after V lost 4 bases and J lost 6 bases. CDR1 and CDR2 from the germline V gene are MDHEN and SYDVKM. CDR3 size: 16 residues. This specimen belongs to a study of blood T cell repertoires in COVID-19. Across the whole study: Acute-phase and convalescent COVID-19 samples originated in the United States, Italy and Spain. The cDNA or gDNA used as material had been derived from T cells, B-cell-depleted T cells, or PBMCs.

In the study's own analysis: Amplification of reference gene primers provided the estimated nucleated cell counts. TCRdb's table, derived via immunoSEQ multiplex PCR, lists solely in-frame clones and lacks some. The D gene and trimming were derived from the DNA, and the V and J assignments and clone size from that table. The table shows about 140,000 clones, with approximately 80% occurring only once. The chain combines TRBV28 with TRBJ1-5, with 8 bases that match TRBD1. The sample comprised peripheral blood. This receptor was obtained from a human donor in a cohort sampled during active COVID-19. CDR3 in amino acids: CASSYIGQGGSQPQHF. The CDR3 DNA sequence: TGTGCCAGCAGTTATATAGGACAGGGAGGGAGTCAGCCCCAGCATTTT.